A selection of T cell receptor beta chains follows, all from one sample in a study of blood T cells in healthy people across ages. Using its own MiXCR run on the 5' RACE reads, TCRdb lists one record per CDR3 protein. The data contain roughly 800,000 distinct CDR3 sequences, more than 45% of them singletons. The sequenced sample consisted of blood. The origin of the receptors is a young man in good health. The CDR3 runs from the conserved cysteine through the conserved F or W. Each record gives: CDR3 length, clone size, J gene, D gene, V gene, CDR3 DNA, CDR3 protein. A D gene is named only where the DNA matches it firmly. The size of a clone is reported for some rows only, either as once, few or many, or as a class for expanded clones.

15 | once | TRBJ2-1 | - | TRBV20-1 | TGCAGTGCCACCACCCAAATCAGCTCCTACAATGAGCAGTTCTTC | CSATTQISSYNEQFF
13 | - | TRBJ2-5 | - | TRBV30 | TGTGCCTGGAGTGCGGTCTGGGGGGAGACCCAGTACTTC | CAWSAVWGETQYF
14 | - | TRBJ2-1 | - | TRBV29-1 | TGCAGCGTTGATGGTAGCGTCGACTACAATGAGCAGTTCTTC | CSVDGSVDYNEQFF
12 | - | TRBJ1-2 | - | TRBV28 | TGTGCCAGCAGTGCGGGTCCTCGTGACTACACCTTC | CASSAGPRDYTF
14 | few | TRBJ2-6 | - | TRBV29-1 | TGCAGCGTGGCCGGGGGTACTGGGGCCAACGTCCTGACTTTC | CSVAGGTGANVLTF
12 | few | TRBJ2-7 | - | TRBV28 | TGTGCCAGCAGTCCCCAGGGAAGCGAGCAGTACTTC | CASSPQGSEQYF
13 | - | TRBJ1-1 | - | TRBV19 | TGTGCCAGTAAACAGTCCGAGGTGACTGAAGCTTTCTTT | CASKQSEVTEAFF
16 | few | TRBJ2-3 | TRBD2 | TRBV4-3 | TGCGCCAGCAGCCAAGATCTGCGGGAGGTGTCAGATACGCAGTATTTT | CASSQDLREVSDTQYF
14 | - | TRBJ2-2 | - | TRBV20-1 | TGCAGTGCCAGCACGGCGATGAACACCGGGGAGCTGTTTTTT | CSASTAMNTGELFF
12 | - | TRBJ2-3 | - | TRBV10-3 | TGTGCCATCAGGGCAGGGTCAGATACGCAGTATTTT | CAIRAGSDTQYF
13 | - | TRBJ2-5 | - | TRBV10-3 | TGTGCCATCAGCACAAGAGGCCTGGGTGAGCAGTACTTC | CAISTRGLGEQYF
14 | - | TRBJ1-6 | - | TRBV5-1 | TGCGCCAGCAAGGTCGGGGAGAGGAATTCACCCCTCCACTTT | CASKVGERNSPLHF
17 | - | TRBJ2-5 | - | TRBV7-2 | TGTGCCAGCAGCTTAGCGATCCTTTGGCTAGCGCAAGAGACCCAGTACTTC | CASSLAILWLAQETQYF
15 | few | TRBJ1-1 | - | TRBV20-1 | TGCAGTGCTAGAGCCTATGGACAGCTGAACACTGAAGCTTTCTTT | CSARAYGQLNTEAFF
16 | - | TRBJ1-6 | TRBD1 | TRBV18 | TGTGCCAGCTCATCACAGATCCAGGGGGCGCGATCACCCCTCCACTTT | CASSSQIQGARSPLHF
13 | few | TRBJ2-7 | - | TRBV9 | TGTGCCAGCAGCGTGGGACCTTCCTACGAGCAGTACTTC | CASSVGPSYEQYF
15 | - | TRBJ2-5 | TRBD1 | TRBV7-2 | TGTGCCAGCAGCGTAGCCGGGACAGGGTTCTCGGGACAGTACTTC | CASSVAGTGFSGQYF